This T cell receptor beta chain is drawn from a study of T cells in Graves' hyperthyroidism and ophthalmopathy. General study findings and limits: Through a model of 13 V-J features, ophthalmopathy was separated from stable hyperthyroidism.

Graves' hyperthyroidism was deemed stable given no ophthalmopathy progression within 18 months. Exclusion of patients followed from uncontrolled infection, other autoimmune disease, pregnancy or lactation. TCR beta CDR3 region amplification was performed from RNA transcripts. With the HTBI primer set, the TCR CDR3 went through a first round of RT-PCR. TCRdb redid the calling of the multiplex PCR reads with MiXCR, one entry per CDR3 protein. The sample yields 380,000 or so distinct CDR3 sequences, about 15% seen once. Per germline, CDR1 MNHEY and CDR2 SVGEGT. V gave up 4 bases and J gave up 9 bases; unmatched junction bases: 13. This CDR3 region has 16 residues. Note on this clonotype: Its antigen remains unknown.

The specimen sequenced was blood. The clonotype comes from a woman aged 25-40 years with Graves' hyperthyroidism. The rearrangement links TRBV6-2 or TRBV6-3 to TRBJ1-5; 9 nucleotides align to TRBD1. CDR3 nucleotide sequence: TGTGCCAGCAGTTCTTATTCCGGGACAGGGCTTTTGCCCCAGCATTTT. This translates into CASSSYSGTGLLPQHF.